These T cell receptor beta chains were read from a single sample in a study of blood T cell repertoires in COVID-19. TCRdb's table, derived via immunoSEQ multiplex PCR, lists solely in-frame clones and lacks some. The table lists 200,000 to 250,000 clones, roughly 80% of them singletons. What was sequenced was peripheral blood. These receptors were obtained from a man older than 75 with acute or convalescent COVID-19. The CDR3 runs from the conserved cysteine through the conserved F or W. Fields, in order: clone size, V gene, D gene, J gene, CDR3 protein, CDR3 DNA. D genes are given only for firm matches. Clone size is stated in some rows and not others, as once, few, many or a class when expanded.

clone_size: once; v_call: TRBV4-1; d_call: -; j_call: TRBJ2-5; cdr3_aa: CASARGVQETQYF; cdr3_nt: TGCGCCAGCGCAAGGGGCGTACAAGAGACCCAGTACTTC
clone_size: -; v_call: TRBV28; d_call: -; j_call: TRBJ1-5; cdr3_aa: CASSSQQGQPQHF; cdr3_nt: TGTGCCAGCAGTTCCCAACAGGGTCAGCCCCAGCATTTT
clone_size: -; v_call: TRBV28; d_call: -; j_call: TRBJ1-1; cdr3_aa: CASSVKQVILITEAFF; cdr3_nt: TGTGCCAGCAGTGTAAAACAGGTTATCCTGATTACTGAAGCTTTCTTT
clone_size: few; v_call: TRBV2; d_call: TRBD1; j_call: TRBJ2-7; cdr3_aa: CASSGNRGTSYEQYF; cdr3_nt: TGTGCCAGCAGCGGCAACAGGGGGACCTCCTACGAGCAGTACTTC
clone_size: -; v_call: TRBV27; d_call: -; j_call: TRBJ1-4; cdr3_aa: CASSSRVNEKLFF; cdr3_nt: TGTGCCAGCAGTTCGCGAGTCAATGAAAAACTGTTTTTT
clone_size: few; v_call: TRBV19; d_call: -; j_call: TRBJ2-4; cdr3_aa: CASSIDLRLAKNIQYF; cdr3_nt: TGTGCCAGTAGTATAGATCTGCGGCTAGCCAAAAACATTCAGTACTTC
clone_size: -; v_call: TRBV24-1; d_call: TRBD2; j_call: TRBJ2-1; cdr3_aa: CATSEASGGASEQFF; cdr3_nt: TGTGCCACCAGTGAAGCCAGCGGGGGGGCCAGTGAGCAGTTCTTC
clone_size: -; v_call: TRBV7-2; d_call: TRBD2; j_call: TRBJ2-7; cdr3_aa: CASSLARGRAGEQYF; cdr3_nt: TGTGCCAGCAGCTTAGCCCGCGGGAGGGCCGGGGAGCAGTACTTC
clone_size: -; v_call: TRBV7-3; d_call: -; j_call: TRBJ2-7; cdr3_aa: CASSPGHLSYEQYF; cdr3_nt: TGTGCCAGCAGCCCGGGACACCTATCCTACGAGCAGTACTTC
clone_size: -; v_call: TRBV5-6; d_call: TRBD1; j_call: TRBJ2-1; cdr3_aa: CASSLIDRVSYNEQFF; cdr3_nt: TGTGCCAGCAGCTTGATCGACAGGGTTTCCTACAATGAGCAGTTCTTC
clone_size: -; v_call: TRBV6-5; d_call: -; j_call: TRBJ1-1; cdr3_aa: CASSRREGITEAFF; cdr3_nt: TGTGCCAGCAGCCGGCGAGAGGGTATCACTGAAGCTTTCTTT
clone_size: once; v_call: TRBV24-1; d_call: -; j_call: TRBJ2-5; cdr3_aa: CATSDHRQFQETQYF; cdr3_nt: TGTGCCACCAGTGATCATAGACAGTTCCAAGAGACCCAGTACTTC
clone_size: once; v_call: TRBV6-5; d_call: -; j_call: TRBJ2-5; cdr3_aa: CASSPADRGRAQYF; cdr3_nt: TGTGCCAGCAGTCCCGCCGATAGGGGTCGGGCCCAGTACTTC
clone_size: -; v_call: TRBV11-3; d_call: TRBD2; j_call: TRBJ2-1; cdr3_aa: CASSLGASGRGEQFF; cdr3_nt: TGTGCCAGCAGTCTAGGGGCTAGCGGGAGGGGTGAGCAGTTCTTC
clone_size: -; v_call: TRBV5-4; d_call: TRBD2; j_call: TRBJ2-5; cdr3_aa: CASSLWSSGQETQYF; cdr3_nt: TGTGCCAGCAGCTTGTGGTCTAGCGGCCAAGAGACCCAGTACTTC
clone_size: -; v_call: TRBV28; d_call: TRBD1; j_call: TRBJ2-7; cdr3_aa: CASRSSLGQGARYEQYF; cdr3_nt: TGTGCCAGCAGATCTAGCCTTGGACAGGGGGCAAGGTACGAGCAGTACTTC
clone_size: -; v_call: TRBV27; d_call: -; j_call: TRBJ2-7; cdr3_aa: CASRTTAGDYEQYF; cdr3_nt: TGTGCCAGCAGAACCACGGCAGGTGACTACGAGCAGTACTTC
clone_size: -; v_call: TRBV27; d_call: TRBD2; j_call: TRBJ2-1; cdr3_aa: CASSHHRGVNNEQFF; cdr3_nt: TGTGCCAGCAGTCACCACCGGGGGGTAAACAATGAGCAGTTCTTC
clone_size: -; v_call: TRBV20-1; d_call: -; j_call: TRBJ1-1; cdr3_aa: CSASVGREAFF; cdr3_nt: TGCAGTGCTAGTGTGGGCAGGGAAGCTTTCTTT
clone_size: -; v_call: TRBV6-2/TRBV6-3; d_call: TRBD2; j_call: TRBJ2-7; cdr3_aa: CASSWGLAVYEQYF; cdr3_nt: TGTGCCAGCAGTTGGGGACTAGCGGTCTACGAGCAGTACTTC
clone_size: many; v_call: TRBV19; d_call: -; j_call: TRBJ1-5; cdr3_aa: CASSRRGGGNQPQHF; cdr3_nt: TGTGCCAGTAGCCGGAGGGGAGGCGGCAATCAGCCCCAGCATTTT
clone_size: -; v_call: TRBV12-5; d_call: TRBD1; j_call: TRBJ2-3; cdr3_aa: CASGPPGQGGDTQYF; cdr3_nt: TGTGCTAGTGGTCCCCCGGGACAGGGGGGGGATACGCAGTATTTT
clone_size: -; v_call: TRBV7-2; d_call: -; j_call: TRBJ1-1; cdr3_aa: CASSTRGGPNTEAFF; cdr3_nt: TGTGCCAGCAGCACCCGAGGAGGGCCCAACACTGAAGCTTTCTTT
clone_size: -; v_call: TRBV24-1; d_call: TRBD2; j_call: TRBJ2-2; cdr3_aa: CATSDLSESVAGAGELFF; cdr3_nt: TGTGCCACCAGTGATTTGTCCGAATCGGTAGCGGGAGCCGGGGAGCTGTTTTTT
clone_size: once; v_call: TRBV14; d_call: TRBD2; j_call: TRBJ2-7; cdr3_aa: CASSPRATSGTYEQYF; cdr3_nt: TGTGCCAGCAGCCCGAGAGCGACTAGCGGGACCTACGAGCAGTACTTC
clone_size: -; v_call: TRBV7-9; d_call: TRBD2; j_call: TRBJ2-5; cdr3_aa: CASLSIPGTSGRKTQYF; cdr3_nt: TGTGCCAGCCTTTCCATCCCCGGGACTAGCGGGAGAAAGACCCAGTACTTC
clone_size: -; v_call: TRBV19; d_call: -; j_call: TRBJ2-1; cdr3_aa: CASSISTGSNEQFF; cdr3_nt: TGTGCCAGTAGTATAAGTACAGGGAGCAATGAGCAGTTCTTC
clone_size: -; v_call: TRBV11-2; d_call: -; j_call: TRBJ2-3; cdr3_aa: CASSLVAGKYTDTQYF; cdr3_nt: TGTGCCAGCAGCTTAGTGGCAGGGAAGTACACAGATACGCAGTATTTT
clone_size: -; v_call: TRBV30; d_call: TRBD1; j_call: TRBJ1-2; cdr3_aa: CAWSVRQGGGYTF; cdr3_nt: TGTGCCTGGAGTGTACGACAGGGAGGTGGCTACACCTTC
clone_size: -; v_call: TRBV9; d_call: -; j_call: TRBJ2-1; cdr3_aa: CASSAPEWSYNEQFF; cdr3_nt: TGTGCCAGCAGCGCCCCGGAGTGGTCCTACAATGAGCAGTTCTTC
clone_size: few; v_call: TRBV6-5; d_call: -; j_call: TRBJ2-7; cdr3_aa: CASSPPAYEQYF; cdr3_nt: TGTGCCAGCAGTCCCCCCGCCTACGAGCAGTACTTC
clone_size: -; v_call: TRBV19; d_call: TRBD1; j_call: TRBJ2-7; cdr3_aa: CASSIRRDSDEQYF; cdr3_nt: TGTGCCAGTAGTATCCGCAGGGACAGCGACGAGCAGTACTTC
clone_size: -; v_call: TRBV4-1; d_call: -; j_call: TRBJ1-2; cdr3_aa: CASSQESGGGSCTF; cdr3_nt: TGCGCCAGCAGCCAAGAGTCCGGCGGGGGTTCGTGCACCTTC
clone_size: -; v_call: TRBV30; d_call: TRBD1; j_call: TRBJ2-2; cdr3_aa: CAWRQGVYTGELFF; cdr3_nt: TGTGCCTGGCGACAGGGGGTTTACACCGGGGAGCTGTTTTTT
clone_size: -; v_call: TRBV2; d_call: TRBD1; j_call: TRBJ2-7; cdr3_aa: CASSERTGEQYF; cdr3_nt: TGTGCCAGCAGTGAGCGGACAGGCGAGCAGTACTTC
clone_size: once; v_call: TRBV11-2; d_call: TRBD2; j_call: TRBJ2-1; cdr3_aa: CASSFLAGGPNEQFF; cdr3_nt: TGTGCCAGCAGCTTCTTAGCGGGGGGACCTAATGAGCAGTTCTTC
clone_size: -; v_call: TRBV7-5; d_call: -; j_call: TRBJ1-5; cdr3_aa: CARSPLGQGRGQPQHF; cdr3_nt: TGTGCCAGAAGCCCATTGGGACAGGGCCGGGGTCAGCCCCAGCATTTT
clone_size: -; v_call: TRBV7-2; d_call: TRBD1; j_call: TRBJ1-5; cdr3_aa: CASSSRDRDNQPQHF; cdr3_nt: TGTGCCAGCAGCTCTCGGGACAGGGATAATCAGCCCCAGCATTTT
clone_size: -; v_call: TRBV19; d_call: TRBD1; j_call: TRBJ2-2; cdr3_aa: CASSRAGDRGETGELFF; cdr3_nt: TGTGCCAGTTCTAGGGCCGGGGACAGGGGTGAGACCGGGGAGCTGTTTTTT
clone_size: -; v_call: TRBV6-5; d_call: TRBD1; j_call: TRBJ2-1; cdr3_aa: CASSSRQGITYEQFF; cdr3_nt: TGTGCCAGCAGTTCTAGACAGGGAATTACCTATGAGCAGTTCTTC
clone_size: -; v_call: TRBV6-5; d_call: -; j_call: TRBJ2-5; cdr3_aa: CASSGSRETQYF; cdr3_nt: TGTGCCAGCAGCGGGAGTAGAGAGACCCAGTACTTC
clone_size: -; v_call: TRBV15; d_call: -; j_call: TRBJ1-5; cdr3_aa: CATSRDPGRGRRPQHF; cdr3_nt: TGTGCCACCAGCAGAGATCCGGGCAGGGGAAGGCGGCCCCAGCATTTT
clone_size: -; v_call: TRBV18; d_call: -; j_call: TRBJ1-4; cdr3_aa: CASSPRGTQGREKLFF; cdr3_nt: TGTGCCAGCTCACCCCGCGGAACACAGGGACGAGAAAAACTGTTTTTT
clone_size: -; v_call: TRBV27; d_call: -; j_call: TRBJ2-6; cdr3_aa: CASSLLASPRATGANVLTF; cdr3_nt: TGTGCCAGCAGTTTATTAGCGAGTCCCCGGGCAACTGGGGCCAACGTCCTGACTTTC
clone_size: -; v_call: TRBV28; d_call: TRBD1; j_call: TRBJ1-2; cdr3_aa: CASRNPGGQADGYTF; cdr3_nt: TGTGCCAGCAGGAACCCCGGGGGACAGGCTGATGGCTACACCTTC
clone_size: -; v_call: TRBV5-4; d_call: -; j_call: TRBJ1-6; cdr3_aa: CASSFGPGISPLHF; cdr3_nt: TGTGCCAGCAGCTTTGGACCGGGAATCTCACCCCTCCACTTT
clone_size: -; v_call: TRBV28; d_call: -; j_call: TRBJ1-5; cdr3_aa: CASSKGGGNQPQHF; cdr3_nt: TGTGCCAGCAGTAAAGGGGGGGGCAATCAGCCCCAGCATTTT
clone_size: -; v_call: TRBV5-1; d_call: TRBD1; j_call: TRBJ2-7; cdr3_aa: CASSLKRNRGLDEQYF; cdr3_nt: TGCGCCAGCAGCTTGAAAAGGAACAGGGGGCTCGACGAGCAGTACTTC
clone_size: -; v_call: TRBV4-2; d_call: TRBD2; j_call: TRBJ2-7; cdr3_aa: CASSQARSGSSYEQYF; cdr3_nt: TGTGCCAGCAGCCAAGCTAGGAGCGGGAGCTCCTACGAGCAGTACTTC
clone_size: -; v_call: TRBV7-2; d_call: -; j_call: TRBJ2-7; cdr3_aa: CASSPRRVFSYEQYF; cdr3_nt: TGTGCCAGCAGCCCCCGGAGGGTTTTCTCCTACGAGCAGTACTTC
clone_size: -; v_call: TRBV11-3; d_call: TRBD2; j_call: TRBJ2-2; cdr3_aa: CASSRSGSFSGELFF; cdr3_nt: TGTGCCAGCAGTCGTAGCGGGAGTTTCAGCGGGGAGCTGTTTTTT